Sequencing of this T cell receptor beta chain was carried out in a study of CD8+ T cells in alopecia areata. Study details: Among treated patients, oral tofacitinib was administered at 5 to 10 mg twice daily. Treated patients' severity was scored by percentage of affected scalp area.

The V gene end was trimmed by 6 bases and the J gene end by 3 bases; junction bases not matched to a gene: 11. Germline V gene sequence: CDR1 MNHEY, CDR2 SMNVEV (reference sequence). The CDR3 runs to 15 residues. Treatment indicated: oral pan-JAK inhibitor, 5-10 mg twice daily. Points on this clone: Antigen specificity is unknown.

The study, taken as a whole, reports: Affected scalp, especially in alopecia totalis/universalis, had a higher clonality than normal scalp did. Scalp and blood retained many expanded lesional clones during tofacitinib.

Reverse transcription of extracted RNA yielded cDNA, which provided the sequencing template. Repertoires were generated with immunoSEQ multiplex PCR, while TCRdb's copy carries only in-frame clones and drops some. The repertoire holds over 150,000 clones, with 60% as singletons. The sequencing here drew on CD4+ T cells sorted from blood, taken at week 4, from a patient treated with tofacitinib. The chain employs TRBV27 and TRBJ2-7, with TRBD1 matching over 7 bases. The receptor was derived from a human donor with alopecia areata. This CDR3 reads CASRNSGTVIYEQYF. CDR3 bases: TGTGCCAGCAGAAATTCCGGGACAGTGATCTACGAGCAGTACTTC.